The 8 T cell receptor beta chains given below trace back to one sample, sequenced in a study of blood T cell repertoires in COVID-19. TCRdb's table, derived via immunoSEQ multiplex PCR, lists solely in-frame clones and lacks some. Among some 150,000 clones listed, 70% to 85% were seen once. The sample consisted of peripheral blood. The receptors originated from a woman aged 80 or older in a cohort sampled during active or convalescent COVID-19.

The chain carries TRBV2 and TRBJ1-6; 8 bases fit TRBD1. Germline CDR1 and CDR2: SNHLY and FYNNEI. The CDR3 covers 15 residues. V was clipped by 6 bases and J by 6 bases; unmatched bases: 7. DNA for the CDR3: TGTGCCAGCAGGGAGAGGGACAGGACTAATTCACCCCTCCACTTT. Its protein is CASRERDRTNSPLHF.

CDR3 nucleotide sequence: TGTGCCAGCTCACCAGGGGCGGGGGACAATCAGCCCCAGCATTTT. Residues: CASSPGAGDNQPQHF. The J gene is TRBJ1-5, the V gene TRBV18; tentatively, D is TRBD1 (5 bases). Trimming removed 2 bases from V and 3 bases from J, with 11 bases in between. CDR1 and CDR2 (germline): KGHSH, LQKENI. This CDR3 has 15 residues.

This clone was counted only a few times. The genes are TRBV6-2 or TRBV6-3 and TRBJ1-5, with 7 bases identical to TRBD1. The CDR3 consists of 15 residues. The V gene end was trimmed by 5 bases and the J gene end by 2 bases; junction bases not matched to a gene: 6. Germline V gene data show CDR1 as MNHEY and CDR2 as SVGEGT. DNA for the CDR3: TGTGCCAGCAGTCTGCGACAGGGACGCAATCAGCCCCAGCATTTT. Protein: CASSLRQGRNQPQHF.

V gene TRBV5-1 combines with J gene TRBJ2-7; the D gene is possibly TRBD1 (6 bases). The CDR3 contains 15 residues. From germline, CDR1 is SGHRS and CDR2 YFSETQ. The V and J ends lost 4 bases and 0 bases respectively, with 14 bases between them. The CDR3 loop reads CASSRQVSSSYEQYF. The CDR3 DNA sequence: TGCGCCAGCAGCCGACAGGTCTCGAGCTCCTACGAGCAGTACTTC.

The chain employs TRBV7-2 and TRBJ1-6; 10 nucleotides line up with TRBD1. Per germline, CDR1 SGHTA and CDR2 FQGNSA. The V segment lost 0 bases and the J segment 9 bases; nucleotides outside the gene matches: 2. The CDR3 spans 15 residues. CDR3 protein: CASSLAGTGASPLHF. Written as DNA, the CDR3 is TGTGCCAGCAGCTTAGCCGGGACAGGGGCTTCACCCCTCCACTTT.

V is TRBV6-2 or TRBV6-3 and J is TRBJ2-3, with D perhaps TRBD1 (5 bases). This CDR3 comprises 14 residues. Trimming removed 5 bases from V and 1 base from J, with 10 bases in between. Per the germline V gene, CDR1 is MNHEY and CDR2 is SVGEGT. As DNA, the CDR3 is TGTGCCAGCAGTCTAGGACAAGGCACAGATACGCAGTATTTT. Translated, it gives CASSLGQGTDTQYF.

The chain carries TRBV6-4 and TRBJ2-1, with TRBD2 matching over 12 bases. Germline lookup yields CDR1 MRHNA and CDR2 SNTAGT. The CDR3 is made up of 15 amino acids. V shed 6 bases and J 4 bases; nucleotides not matched to a gene: 4. CDR3 bases: TGTGCCAGCAGCGCCGGGACTAGCGGGTACAATGAGCAGTTCTTC. It specifies CASSAGTSGYNEQFF.

The table lists this clone with a count of one. The genes are TRBV12-5 and TRBJ2-1; TRBD2 matches at 8 bases. The CDR3 length is 19 residues. Germline V lookup: CDR1 LGHNT, CDR2 FRNRAP. The ends lost 0 bases at V and 1 base at J; junction bases unmatched: 11. In DNA form, the CDR3 reads TGTGCTAGTGGTTTGGTACGGTGGCGGGGGGCCGTATCCTACAATGAGCAGTTCTTC. Translated: CASGLVRWRGAVSYNEQFF. Full variable domain (outside the CDR3, taken from reference TRBV12-5 and TRBJ2-1): DARVTQTPRHKVTEMGQEVTMRCQPILGHNTVFWYRQTMMQGLELLAYFRNRAPLDDSGMPKDRFSAEMPDATLATLKIQPSEPRDSAVYFCASGLVRWRGAVSYNEQFFGPGTRLTVL.